This T cell receptor (beta chain) was identified during a study of blood T cell repertoires in COVID-19. In the study overall: Samples taken during acute and convalescent COVID-19 were collected in the United States, Italy and Spain.

Germline V gives CDR1 MNHEY, CDR2 SVGAGI. This CDR3 comprises 14 residues. J was trimmed by 8 bases and V by 6 bases; bases with no gene match: 4. The repertoire was sequenced with immunoSEQ multiplex PCR; TCRdb's copy has only in-frame clones and lacks some. The sample has roughly 140,000 clones; 70% to 90% are singletons. The table lists this clone with a few counts. This receptor was obtained from a woman between 40 and 50 years old with active or convalescent COVID-19. What was sequenced was peripheral blood. The chain recombines TRBV6-5 with TRBJ1-4, with 12 bases aligning to TRBD1. CDR3 in DNA: TGTGCCAGCAGCGAGGGACAGGGGGCCGAAAAACTGTTTTTT. The encoded protein is CASSEGQGAEKLFF.